This T cell receptor (beta chain) comes out of a study of cytomegalovirus exposure and HLA in healthy donors. Study-level findings and limits: Reportedly, cytomegalovirus status was diagnosed with high sensitivity and specificity.

In regard to this clone: Antigen: not known.

Here immunoSEQ multiplex PCR was the method, and the copy in TCRdb shows in-frame clones only, minus some. This table has around 160,000 clones, more than 70% appearing once. What was sequenced was PBMCs. This receptor was taken from a man aged 25 to 40 in good health and CMV-seropositive.

CDR3 in amino acids: CASSLTPGTGSYEQYF. As DNA, the CDR3 is TGTGCCAGCAGCTTAACTCCCGGGACAGGGTCCTACGAGCAGTACTTC. This chain joins TRBV7-3 and TRBJ2-7; 9 bases match TRBD1. Germline loops: CDR1 SGHTA, CDR2 FQGTGA. Losses at the gene ends were 0 bases for V and 1 base for J; bases not matched to a gene: 4. CDR3 length equals 16 residues.